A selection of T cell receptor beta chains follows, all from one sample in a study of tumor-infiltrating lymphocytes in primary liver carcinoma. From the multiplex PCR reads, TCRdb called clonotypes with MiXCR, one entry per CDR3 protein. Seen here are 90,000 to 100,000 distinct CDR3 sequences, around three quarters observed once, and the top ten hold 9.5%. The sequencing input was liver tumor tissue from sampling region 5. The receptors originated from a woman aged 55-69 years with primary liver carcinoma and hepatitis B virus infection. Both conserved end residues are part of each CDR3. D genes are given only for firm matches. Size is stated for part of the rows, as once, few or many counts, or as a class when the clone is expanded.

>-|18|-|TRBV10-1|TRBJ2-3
TGCGCCAGCAGAATTCTACGCCCGATTAGCGGACTCACAGATACGCAGTATTTT
CASRILRPISGLTDTQYF
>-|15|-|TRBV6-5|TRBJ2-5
TGTGCCAGCGGTGACCAGTCAGGGAGCCGGGAGACCCAGTACTTC
CASGDQSGSRETQYF
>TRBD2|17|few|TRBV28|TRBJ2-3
TGTGCCAGCAGTTTAGCGGGAGGGCACAAACCCACAGATACGCAGTATTTT
CASSLAGGHKPTDTQYF
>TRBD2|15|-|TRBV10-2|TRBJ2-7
TGCGCCAGCATGTACGGGACTAACGGATCCTACGAGCAGTACTTC
CASMYGTNGSYEQYF
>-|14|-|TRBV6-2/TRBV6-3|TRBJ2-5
TGTGCCAACAGTCGGATTCGCAGTCAAGAGACCCAGTACTTC
CANSRIRSQETQYF
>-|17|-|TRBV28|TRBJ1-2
TGTGCCAGCAGCCCCGTGTGTCGGAACCTTCCTAACTATGGCTACACCTTC
CASSPVCRNLPNYGYTF
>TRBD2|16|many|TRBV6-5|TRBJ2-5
TGTGCCAGCAGTTTTTCCGGGACTAGCGGTCAAGAGACCCAGTACTTC
CASSFSGTSGQETQYF
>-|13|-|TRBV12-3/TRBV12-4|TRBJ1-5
TGTGCCAGCAGTTTAGTAGGAAATCGGCCCCAGCATTTC
CASSLVGNRPQHF
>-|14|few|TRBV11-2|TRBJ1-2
TGTGCCAGCCGTCGGGGCGGGGGCTCCTATGGCTACACCTTC
CASRRGGGSYGYTF
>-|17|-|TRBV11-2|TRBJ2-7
TGTACCAGCAGCTGGAACGCGGGACAGAGGGGCCGTTACGAGCAGTACTTC
CTSSWNAGQRGRYEQYF
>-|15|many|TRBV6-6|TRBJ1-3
TGTGCCAGCAGTTCGGACGGTTTCTCTGGAAACACCATATATTTT
CASSSDGFSGNTIYF
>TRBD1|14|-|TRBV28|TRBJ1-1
TGTGCCAGCAGTAGCCCCGTGACAGGGGGCCGAGCCTTCTTT
CASSSPVTGGRAFF
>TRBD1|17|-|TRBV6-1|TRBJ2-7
TGTGCCAGCAGTTCTAAAATTGGGACAGGGACCTCTCACGAGCAGTACTTC
CASSSKIGTGTSHEQYF
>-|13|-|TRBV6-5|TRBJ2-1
TGTGCCAATAGCCGAAGCGGGTACAATGAGCAGTTCTTC
CANSRSGYNEQFF
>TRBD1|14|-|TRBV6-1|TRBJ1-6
TGTGCCAGCAGAAGGGACAGTAATAATTCACCCCACCACTTT
CASRRDSNNSPHHF
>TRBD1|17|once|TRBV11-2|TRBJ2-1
TGTGCCAACAGCTTAACCCACGGACAGGGGTACTGGGGTGAGCAATTCTTC
CANSLTHGQGYWGEQFF